Included here is one TCR beta chain sequence, with context. Antigen: not known. This sample stems from a study of T-cell memory formation after mild COVID-19. At the level of the study: The two donors had largely donor-specific TCR clusters. Whole-study findings and limits: Clones shrinking from day 15 to 85 showed even CD4/CD8 mixes; later expanders tilted CD4+.

Employing constant-segment primers, 5'RACE generated TCR alpha and TCR beta cDNA libraries bearing sample barcodes and UMIs. TCRdb analysed the 5' RACE reads with MiXCR anew, one entry per CDR3 protein. Here the sample spans roughly 480,000 distinct CDR3 sequences, around 27% being singletons. Losses at the gene ends were 2 bases for V and 7 bases for J; bases not matched to a gene: 12. CDR1 MGHRA and CDR2 YSYEKL come from the germline V gene. The CDR3 loop spans 17 amino acids. The receptor comes from an adult woman who had mild COVID-19 (a few samples of this study predate the infection). Cell type and time point are not known. The V and J genes are TRBV4-1 and TRBJ2-7; 12 bases fit TRBD1. The material sequenced was PBMCs or a T cell subset sorted from them (not recorded which). The CDR3 here is CASSQHHPGQGAWEQYF. The CDR3 nucleotides are TGCGCCAGCAGCCAACACCACCCGGGACAGGGGGCCTGGGAGCAGTACTTC.